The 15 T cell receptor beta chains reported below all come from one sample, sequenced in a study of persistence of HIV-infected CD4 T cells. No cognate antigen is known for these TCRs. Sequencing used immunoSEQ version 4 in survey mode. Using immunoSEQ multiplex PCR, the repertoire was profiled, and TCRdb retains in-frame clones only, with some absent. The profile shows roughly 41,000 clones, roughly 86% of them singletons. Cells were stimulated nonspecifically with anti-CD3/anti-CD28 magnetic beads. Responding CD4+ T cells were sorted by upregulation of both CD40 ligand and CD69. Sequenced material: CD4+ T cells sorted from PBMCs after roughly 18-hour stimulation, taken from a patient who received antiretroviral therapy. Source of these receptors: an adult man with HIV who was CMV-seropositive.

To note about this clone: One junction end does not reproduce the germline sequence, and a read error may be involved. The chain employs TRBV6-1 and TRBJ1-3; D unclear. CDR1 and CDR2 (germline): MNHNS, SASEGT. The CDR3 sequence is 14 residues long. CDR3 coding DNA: TGTGCCAGCAGTAAAGCGGGGACTGGAAACACCATATATTTT. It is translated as CASSKAGTGNTIYF.

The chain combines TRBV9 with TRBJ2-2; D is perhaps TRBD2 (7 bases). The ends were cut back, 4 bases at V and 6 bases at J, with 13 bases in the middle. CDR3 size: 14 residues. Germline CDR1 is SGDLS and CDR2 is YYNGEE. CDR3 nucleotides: TGTGCCAGCAGCCTCCCCGGGGGGCCCGGGGAGCTGTTTTTT. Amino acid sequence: CASSLPGGPGELFF.

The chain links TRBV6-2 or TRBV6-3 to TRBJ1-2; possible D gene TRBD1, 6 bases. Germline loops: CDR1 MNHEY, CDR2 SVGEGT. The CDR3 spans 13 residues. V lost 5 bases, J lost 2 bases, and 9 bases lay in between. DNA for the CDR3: TGTGCCAGCAGTCTCGACAGGAACTATGGCTACACCTTC. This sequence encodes CASSLDRNYGYTF.

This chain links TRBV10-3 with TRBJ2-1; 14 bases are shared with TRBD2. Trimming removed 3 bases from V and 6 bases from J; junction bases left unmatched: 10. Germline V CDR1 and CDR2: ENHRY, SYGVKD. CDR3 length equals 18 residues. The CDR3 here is CAISDAGTSGRIGNEQFF. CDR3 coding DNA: TGTGCCATCAGTGACGCCGGGACTAGCGGGAGAATAGGCAATGAGCAGTTCTTC.

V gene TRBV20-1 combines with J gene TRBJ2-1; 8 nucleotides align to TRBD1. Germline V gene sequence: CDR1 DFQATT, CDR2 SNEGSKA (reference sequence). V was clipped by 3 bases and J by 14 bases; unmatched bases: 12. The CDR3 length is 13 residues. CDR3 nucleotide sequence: TGCAGTGCTAGTCTCGGGACAGGCTCACCTAAGTTCTTC. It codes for CSASLGTGSPKFF.

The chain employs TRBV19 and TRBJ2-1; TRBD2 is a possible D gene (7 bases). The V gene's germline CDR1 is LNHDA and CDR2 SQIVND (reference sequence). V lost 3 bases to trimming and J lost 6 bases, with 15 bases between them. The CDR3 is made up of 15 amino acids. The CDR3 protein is CASSISRGPRNEQFF. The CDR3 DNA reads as TGTGCCAGTAGTATCTCGCGGGGGCCTCGCAATGAGCAGTTCTTC.

The CDR3 bases are TGTGCCTGGAGCCCCGTCGTAGGGGGGCAATCACCCCTCCACTTT. Translation gives CAWSPVVGGQSPLHF. This chain uses TRBV30 with TRBJ1-6; tentatively, D is TRBD1 (6 bases). The CDR3 is 15 residues long. Trimming took 3 bases from V and 10 from J, leaving 19 bases between them. Germline values: CDR1 GTSNPN, CDR2 SVGIG (reference sequence).

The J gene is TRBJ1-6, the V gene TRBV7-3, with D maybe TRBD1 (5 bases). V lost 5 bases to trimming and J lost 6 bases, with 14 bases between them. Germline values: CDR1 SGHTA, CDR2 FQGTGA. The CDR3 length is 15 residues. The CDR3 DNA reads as TGTGCCAGCAGCAAATATGGGACGGGTAATTCACCCCTCCACTTT. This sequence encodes CASSKYGTGNSPLHF.

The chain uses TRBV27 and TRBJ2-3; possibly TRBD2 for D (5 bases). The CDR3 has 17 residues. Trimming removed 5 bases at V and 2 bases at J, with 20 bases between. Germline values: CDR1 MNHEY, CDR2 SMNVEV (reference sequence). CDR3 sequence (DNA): TGTGCCAGCAGTCCTCGCCGGACTGGCTCATTCACAGATACGCAGTATTTT. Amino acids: CASSPRRTGSFTDTQYF.

DNA for the CDR3: TGTGCCAGCAGACCTGACGGGGGGTTCTATTCACCCCTCCACTTT. The encoded protein is CASRPDGGFYSPLHF. The chain is built from TRBV6-5 and TRBJ1-6; D is possibly TRBD1 (5 bases). The CDR3 is 15 residues long. The V end lost 6 bases, the J end lost 8 bases, and 17 bases lay between the germline ends. Germline V CDR1 and CDR2: MNHEY, SVGAGI.

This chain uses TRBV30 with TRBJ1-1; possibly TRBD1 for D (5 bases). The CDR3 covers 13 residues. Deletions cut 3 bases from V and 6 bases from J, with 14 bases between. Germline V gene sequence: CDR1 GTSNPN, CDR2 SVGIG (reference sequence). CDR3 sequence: CAWRGRANSEAFF. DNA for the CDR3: TGTGCCTGGAGGGGCAGGGCCAACTCTGAAGCTTTCTTT.

The DNA for the CDR3 is TGTGCCAGCAGCCCCCTTGTAGCTAGCGGGGAGTCCAATGAGCAGTTCTTC. It yields the protein CASSPLVASGESNEQFF. This chain links TRBV7-6 with TRBJ2-1; TRBD2 agrees at 9 bases. J lost 6 bases, V lost 5 bases, and 14 bases had no gene match. CDR3 length equals 17 residues. The germline V gene has CDR1 SGHVS and CDR2 FNYEAQ.

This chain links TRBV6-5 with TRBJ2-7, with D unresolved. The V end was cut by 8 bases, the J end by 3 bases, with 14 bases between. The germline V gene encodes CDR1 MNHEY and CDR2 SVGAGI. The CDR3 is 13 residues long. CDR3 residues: CASRQYGDYEQYF. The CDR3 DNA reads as TGTGCCAGCCGCCAGTACGGAGACTACGAGCAGTACTTC.

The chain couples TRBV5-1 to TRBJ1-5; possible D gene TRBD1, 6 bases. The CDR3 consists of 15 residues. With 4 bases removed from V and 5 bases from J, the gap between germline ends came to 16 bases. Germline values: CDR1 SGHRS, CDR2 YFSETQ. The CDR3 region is CASSQTGATHQPQHF. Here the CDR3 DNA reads TGCGCCAGCAGCCAGACAGGCGCGACCCATCAGCCCCAGCATTTT.

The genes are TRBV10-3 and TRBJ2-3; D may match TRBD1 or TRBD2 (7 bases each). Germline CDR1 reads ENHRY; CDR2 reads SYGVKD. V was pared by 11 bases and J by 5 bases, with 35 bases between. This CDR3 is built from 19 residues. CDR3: CASRGLTSNAGGVLDTQYF. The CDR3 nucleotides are TGTGCCTCTAGGGGACTCACATCCAATGCAGGGGGGGTTTTAGATACGCAGTATTTT.